These T cell receptor beta chains were read from a single sample in a study of T cells in Graves' hyperthyroidism and ophthalmopathy. One entry per CDR3 protein results from TCRdb running MiXCR on the multiplex PCR reads. The repertoire holds hundreds of thousands of distinct CDR3 sequences, with 12% to 15% as singletons. The material sequenced was blood. Every receptor here comes from a woman aged 18-29 years with Graves' hyperthyroidism. CDR3s include the opening cysteine and the closing phenylalanine or tryptophan. The D gene is left open where the match is weak. Clone size is shown for a subset of rows, as once, few, many or a class of expanded clone.

length	V	D	size	J	DNA	CDR3
16	TRBV4-1	TRBD2	.	TRBJ2-2	TGCGCCAGCAGCCACGGACTAGCGGGAGTTACCGGGGAGCTGTTTTTT	CASSHGLAGVTGELFF
16	TRBV20-1	.	.	TRBJ1-5	TGCAGTGCCCACTCATACGGACCTTATAGCAATCAGCCCCAGCATTTT	CSAHSYGPYSNQPQHF
15	TRBV6-1	.	many	TRBJ2-2	TGTGCCAGCAGTGAAGGGTTGGTGAACACCGGGGAGCTGTTTTTT	CASSEGLVNTGELFF
12	TRBV20-1	.	few	TRBJ2-7	TGCAGTGCGAACCGGGGCCCCTACGAGCAGTACTTC	CSANRGPYEQYF
14	TRBV7-9	TRBD2	.	TRBJ2-2	TGTGCTAAAGGGGGACTAGCGGGCACCGGGGAGCTGTTTTTT	CAKGGLAGTGELFF
13	TRBV19	.	few	TRBJ2-1	TGTGCCAGTAGTATAGGTGGCTGGAATGAGCAGTTCTTC	CASSIGGWNEQFF
15	TRBV7-2	TRBD1	many	TRBJ2-7	TGTGCCAGCAGCTCCTGGCGGACAGGGTCCAACGAGCAGTACTTC	CASSSWRTGSNEQYF
15	TRBV7-9	.	.	TRBJ2-2	TGTGCCAGCAGCTCCCGAGGGGACGGCACCGGGGAGCTGTTTTTT	CASSSRGDGTGELFF
16	TRBV3-1	.	.	TRBJ2-7	TGTGCCAGCAGCCAAGCTCTCCGGGCCCTCTCCTACGAGCAGTACTTC	CASSQALRALSYEQYF
14	TRBV6-1	.	.	TRBJ1-6	TGTGCCAGCAGAACGGGCGGAGGTGCGTCACCCCTCCACTTT	CASRTGGGASPLHF
14	TRBV30	.	many	TRBJ1-5	TGTGCCTGGAGTGCATGGCTGTCCGATCAGCCCCAGCATTTT	CAWSAWLSDQPQHF
15	TRBV2	TRBD1	many	TRBJ2-3	TGTGCCAGCAGAGGACAGGGTAGTAAGACAGATACGCAGTATTTT	CASRGQGSKTDTQYF
14	TRBV19	TRBD2	.	TRBJ2-7	TGTGCCAGTAGTCCCGGGGAGGGCTTCTACGAGCAGTACTTC	CASSPGEGFYEQYF
13	TRBV2	.	.	TRBJ2-7	TGTGCCAGCATGTCCAGGGGCCTAGAGGAGCAGTACTTC	CASMSRGLEEQYF
14	TRBV6-1	TRBD2	few	TRBJ2-7	TGTGCCAGCAGTGCCCTAGCGGGGTTCTACGAGCAGTACTTC	CASSALAGFYEQYF
16	TRBV27	TRBD1	few	TRBJ1-3	TGTGCCAGCAGTCCTGGACAGGGCCTTTTAAGAAACACCATATATTTT	CASSPGQGLLRNTIYF
14	TRBV20-1	.	many	TRBJ1-2	TGCAGTGCTAGTAGGCCAGGGAGGGGCTATGGCTACACCTTC	CSASRPGRGYGYTF
17	TRBV7-6	TRBD2	many	TRBJ2-3	TGTGCCAGCAGCCAATTGAGGCTAGCGGGAGGCACAGATACGCAGTATTTT	CASSQLRLAGGTDTQYF
16	TRBV18	.	many	TRBJ2-3	TGTGCCAGCTCACTATATGACATCTCTAGCACAGATACGCAGTATTTT	CASSLYDISSTDTQYF
15	TRBV6-2/TRBV6-3	.	many	TRBJ2-1	TGTGCCAGCAGTCCGACTGGAAAGTGGATCAATGAGCAGTTCTTC	CASSPTGKWINEQFF
17	TRBV7-2	TRBD1	many	TRBJ1-2	TGTGCCAGCAGCTTATGGGACAGGGGGAGGAGCGACTATGGCTACACCTTC	CASSLWDRGRSDYGYTF
16	TRBV29-1	TRBD2	.	TRBJ2-1	TGCAGCGTTGAAGAAATAGCGGGATGGGAAGTCTATGAGCAGTTCTTC	CSVEEIAGWEVYEQFF
14	TRBV6-1	.	many	TRBJ2-5	TGTGCCAGCAGCCCTCGGCCCCGGAGCGAGACCCAGTACTTC	CASSPRPRSETQYF
13	TRBV6-1	TRBD2	few	TRBJ2-1	TGTGCCAGCAGTCGCGGGGGGACCAATGAGCAGTTCTTC	CASSRGGTNEQFF
15	TRBV5-1	.	.	TRBJ2-7	TGCGCCAGCAGCCCGACCGGGACTCACACCTACGAGCAGTACTTC	CASSPTGTHTYEQYF
15	TRBV2	TRBD2	.	TRBJ2-2	TGTGCCAGCAGTTACCTAGCGGGAGGTCCCGGGGAGCTGTTTTTT	CASSYLAGGPGELFF
15	TRBV27	TRBD2	many	TRBJ2-1	TGTGCCAGCAGTTTACTAGCGGGAGGCCTCAGAGAGCAGTTCTTC	CASSLLAGGLREQFF
17	TRBV27	TRBD1	few	TRBJ2-2	TGTGCCAGCAGTTTATTCGCCGACAGGGGGGGTTCCGGGGAGCTGTTTTTT	CASSLFADRGGSGELFF
16	TRBV7-6	.	.	TRBJ2-1	TGTGCCAGCAGCCCCCGTGGCGGGCACGACTACAATGAGCAGTTCTTC	CASSPRGGHDYNEQFF
15	TRBV20-1	.	many	TRBJ2-7	TGCAGTGCTCCGAGAGGAGGAGAGTTCCCTTACGAGCAGTACTTC	CSAPRGGEFPYEQYF